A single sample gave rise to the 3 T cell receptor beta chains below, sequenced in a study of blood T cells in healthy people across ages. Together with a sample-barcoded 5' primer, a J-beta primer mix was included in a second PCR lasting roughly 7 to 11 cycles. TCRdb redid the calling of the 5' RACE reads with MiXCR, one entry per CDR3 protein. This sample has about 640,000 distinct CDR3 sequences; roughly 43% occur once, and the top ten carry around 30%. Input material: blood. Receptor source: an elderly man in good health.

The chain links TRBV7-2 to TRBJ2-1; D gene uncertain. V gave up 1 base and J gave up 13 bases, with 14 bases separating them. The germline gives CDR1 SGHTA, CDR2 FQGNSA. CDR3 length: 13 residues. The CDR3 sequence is CASSLGGRETQFF. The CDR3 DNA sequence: TGTGCCAGCAGCTTAGGCGGACGAGAGACCCAGTTCTTC. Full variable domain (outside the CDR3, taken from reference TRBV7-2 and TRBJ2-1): GAGVSQSPSNKVTEKGKDVELRCDPISGHTALYWYRQSLGQGLEFLIYFQGNSAPDKSGLPSDRFSAERTGGSVSTLTIQRTQQEDSAVYLCASSLGGRETQFFGPGTRLTVL.

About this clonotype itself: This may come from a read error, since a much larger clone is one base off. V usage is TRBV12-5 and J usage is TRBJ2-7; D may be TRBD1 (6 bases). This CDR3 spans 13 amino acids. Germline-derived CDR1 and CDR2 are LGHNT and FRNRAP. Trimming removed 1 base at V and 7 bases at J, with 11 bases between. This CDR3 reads CASGLDRVNEQYF. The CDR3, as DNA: TGTGCTAGTGGTTTGGACAGGGTAAATGAGCAGTACTTC.

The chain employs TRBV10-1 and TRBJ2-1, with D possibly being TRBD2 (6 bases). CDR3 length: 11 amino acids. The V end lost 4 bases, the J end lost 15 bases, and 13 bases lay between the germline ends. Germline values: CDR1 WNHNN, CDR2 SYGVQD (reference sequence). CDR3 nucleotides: TGCGCCAGCAGTGCCGGGACTGGGGTGTTCTTC. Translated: CASSAGTGVFF.